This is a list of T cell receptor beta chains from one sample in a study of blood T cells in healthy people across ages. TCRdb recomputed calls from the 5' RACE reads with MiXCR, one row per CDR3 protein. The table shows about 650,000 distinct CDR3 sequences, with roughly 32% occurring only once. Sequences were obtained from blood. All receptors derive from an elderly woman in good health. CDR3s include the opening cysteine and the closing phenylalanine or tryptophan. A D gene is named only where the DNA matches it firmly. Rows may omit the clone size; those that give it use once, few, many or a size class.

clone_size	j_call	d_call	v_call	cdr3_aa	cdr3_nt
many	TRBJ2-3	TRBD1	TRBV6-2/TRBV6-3	CASSWGPGQGTDTQYF	TGTGCCAGCAGCTGGGGACCGGGACAGGGCACAGATACGCAGTATTTT
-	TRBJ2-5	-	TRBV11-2	CASSWSSGGAYNEQYF	TGTGCCAGCAGCTGGTCGTCAGGGGGGGCCTACAATGAGCAGTACTTC
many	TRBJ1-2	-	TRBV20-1	CSALSTGTGYTF	TGCAGTGCCCTATCCACAGGGACTGGCTACACCTTC
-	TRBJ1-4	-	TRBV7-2	CASSLEAVKNEKLFF	TGTGCCAGCAGCTTAGAGGCAGTAAAAAATGAAAAACTGTTTTTT
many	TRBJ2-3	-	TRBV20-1	CSARTPYSTDTQYF	TGCAGTGCTAGGACACCGTACAGCACAGATACGCAGTATTTT
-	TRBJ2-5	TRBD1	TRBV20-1	CSARGALGQGTSKTQYF	TGCAGTGCTAGAGGTGCCTTGGGACAGGGGACCTCCAAGACCCAGTACTTC
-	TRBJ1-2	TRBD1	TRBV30	CAWSTRQGNYGYTF	TGTGCCTGGAGTACCCGACAGGGAAACTATGGCTACACCTTC
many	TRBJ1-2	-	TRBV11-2	CASSLGSGFGNYGYTF	TGTGCCAGCAGCTTAGGTTCAGGATTCGGAAACTATGGCTACACCTTC
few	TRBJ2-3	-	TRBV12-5	CASGSRLLTDTQYF	TGTGCTAGTGGTTCCCGACTACTCACAGATACGCAGTATTTT
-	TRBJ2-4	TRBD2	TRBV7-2	CASSSSGGLAKNIQYF	TGTGCCAGCAGCTCGAGCGGGGGTCTAGCCAAAAACATTCAGTACTTC
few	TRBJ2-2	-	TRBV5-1	CASSLDPSATGELFF	TGCGCCAGCAGCTTGGACCCCTCTGCTACCGGGGAGCTGTTTTTT
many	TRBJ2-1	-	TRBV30	CAWSVRGAGPSYNEQFF	TGTGCCTGGAGTGTAAGGGGTGCCGGACCCTCCTACAATGAGCAGTTCTTC
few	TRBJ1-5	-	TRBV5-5	CASRPVRALYSNQPQHF	TGTGCCAGCAGGCCCGTCCGGGCCCTCTATAGCAATCAGCCCCAGCATTTT
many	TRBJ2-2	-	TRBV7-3	CASSFSSGELFF	TGTGCCAGCAGCTTTTCGTCCGGGGAGCTGTTTTTT
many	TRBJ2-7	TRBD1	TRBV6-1	CATSPPPQGASKYEQYF	TGTGCCACCTCGCCCCCCCCACAGGGGGCGTCTAAATACGAGCAGTACTTC
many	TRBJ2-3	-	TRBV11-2	CASSPMDHTDTQYF	TGTGCCAGCAGCCCTATGGACCACACAGATACGCAGTATTTT
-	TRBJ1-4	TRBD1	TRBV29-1	CSFRDSFNEKLFF	TGCAGCTTTCGGGACAGTTTTAATGAAAAACTGTTTTTT
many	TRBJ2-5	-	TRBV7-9	CASSLISKEQYF	TGTGCCAGCAGCTTAATCAGTAAAGAGCAGTACTTC
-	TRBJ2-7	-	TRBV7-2	CASSFGQGFSYEQYF	TGTGCCAGCAGCTTTGGGCAGGGGTTCTCCTACGAGCAGTACTTC
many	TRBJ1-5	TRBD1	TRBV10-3	CATRQGDQPQHF	TGTGCCACCAGACAGGGGGATCAGCCCCAGCATTTT
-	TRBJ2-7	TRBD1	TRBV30	CAWSGTGGNYPYEQYF	TGTGCCTGGTCCGGGACAGGGGGCAATTATCCCTACGAGCAGTACTTC
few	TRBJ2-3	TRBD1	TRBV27	CASSSGGGAPTLLPYF	TGTGCCAGCAGTTCAGGGGGCGGGGCGCCGACACTCTTACCGTATTTT
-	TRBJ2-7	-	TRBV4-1	CASSQIPYNEQYF	TGCGCCAGCAGCCAAATACCCTACAATGAGCAGTACTTC
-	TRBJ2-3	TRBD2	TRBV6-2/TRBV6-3	CASRPLLAGAEDTQYF	TGTGCCAGCAGACCTCTACTAGCGGGAGCGGAGGATACGCAGTATTTT
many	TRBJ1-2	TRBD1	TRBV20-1	CSASTGDYGYTF	TGCAGTGCCTCGACAGGGGACTATGGCTACACCTTC
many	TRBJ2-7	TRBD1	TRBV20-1	CSARTGTASIYEQYF	TGCAGTGCGAGGACGGGGACAGCCTCCATCTACGAGCAGTACTTC
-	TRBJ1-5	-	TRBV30	CALGWAGNPPQHF	TGTGCCCTAGGGTGGGCTGGGAATCCGCCCCAGCATTTT
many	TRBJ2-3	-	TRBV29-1	CSVDGLAAPGTDTQYF	TGCAGCGTTGACGGCTTGGCGGCTCCTGGCACAGATACGCAGTATTTT
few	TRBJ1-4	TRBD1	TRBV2	CASRGTGREKLFF	TGTGCCAGTCGTGGGACAGGGAGGGAAAAACTGTTTTTT
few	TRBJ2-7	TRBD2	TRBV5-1	CASSPVAGASEQYF	TGCGCCAGCAGCCCTGTAGCGGGGGCCTCCGAGCAGTACTTC
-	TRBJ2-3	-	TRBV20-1	CSAREDWDTQYF	TGCAGTGCCAGAGAGGACTGGGATACGCAGTATTTT
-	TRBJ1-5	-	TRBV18	CASSPNRERQPQHF	TGTGCCAGCTCACCCAACAGGGAGAGACAGCCCCAGCATTTT
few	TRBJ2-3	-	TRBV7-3	CASSLRGPPQYF	TGTGCCAGCAGCTTGCGGGGGCCTCCCCAGTATTTT
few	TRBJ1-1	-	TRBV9	CASSGDSSEAFF	TGTGCCAGCAGCGGCGACAGTTCTGAAGCTTTCTTT
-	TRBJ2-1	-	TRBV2	CAGSAGLGYNEQFF	TGTGCCGGCAGCGCGGGCCTTGGTTACAATGAGCAGTTCTTC
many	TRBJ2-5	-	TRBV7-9	CASSSYREGETQYF	TGTGCCAGCAGCTCCTACAGGGAGGGGGAGACCCAGTACTTC
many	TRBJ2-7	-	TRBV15	CATSRAGTPSYEQYF	TGTGCCACCAGCAGAGCTGGGACACCTTCCTACGAGCAGTACTTC
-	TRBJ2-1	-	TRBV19	CASTLWGGPGNEQFF	TGTGCCAGTACCCTATGGGGGGGCCCGGGGAATGAGCAGTTCTTC
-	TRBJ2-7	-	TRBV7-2	CASSLSIGRTGSLSYEQYF	TGTGCCAGCAGCTTATCCATCGGGCGCACAGGCTCCCTTTCCTACGAGCAGTACTTC
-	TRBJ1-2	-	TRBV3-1	CASSQVSGSYGYTF	TGTGCCAGCAGCCAAGTTTCAGGGTCTTACGGCTACACCTTC
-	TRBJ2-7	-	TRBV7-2	CASSLVGSPARESYEQYF	TGTGCCAGCAGCTTAGTCGGGTCCCCAGCTAGGGAATCCTACGAGCAGTACTTC
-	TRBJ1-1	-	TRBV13	CASSLLTEAFF	TGTGCCAGCAGCCTGTTGACTGAAGCTTTCTTT
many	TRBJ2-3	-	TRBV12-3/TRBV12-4	CASSFGESQYF	TGTGCCAGCAGTTTCGGCGAATCGCAGTATTTT